Described below is a single TCR beta chain sequence and its context. As yet, its antigen is unknown. This sample is part of a study of shared clonotypes between healthy human individuals. CD45RO-negative cells were positively selected for CCR7, leaving out terminally differentiated effector memory CD45RA+ cells. Libraries were prepared by immunoSEQ multiplex PCR; TCRdb keeps only in-frame clonotypes and omits some of them. The sample shows roughly 2,000,000 clones, 85% to 95% of them seen only once. Overall study findings and caveats: Larger estimated richness was generally seen in naive subsets than in memory subsets. Non-shared clonotypes showed lower generation probabilities than clonotypes common to all four donors.

CDR1 is MNHEY, CDR2 SMNVEV, per germline (reference sequence). V was trimmed by 2 bases and J by 8 bases, leaving 9 bases between them. The CDR3 totals 13 residues. The gene calls are TRBV27 and TRBJ1-4, with D unresolved. The sequenced material came from naive CD8+ T cells from PBMCs. The sequence was collected from a man between 18 and 29 years old in good health. Some clones in this sample may be carry-over from other donors' samples. Written as DNA, the CDR3 is TGTGCCAGCAGTTTAGATTTTGGGGAAAAACTGTTTTTT. This encodes CASSLDFGEKLFF.